The 26 T cell receptor beta chains below come from one sample, sequenced in a study of blood T cell repertoires in COVID-19. Assay used: immunoSEQ multiplex PCR; TCRdb lists only in-frame clones, some missing. In the table there are more than 150,000 clones, around 87% of which are singletons. The sequencing input was peripheral blood. These receptors all stem from a man aged 40-49 years with active or convalescent COVID-19.

This clone occurred many times. Within the sample, other DNA sequences also encode this same CDR3. The V and J genes are TRBV7-2 and TRBJ1-2; 9 bases match TRBD1. The CDR3 contains 14 residues. V trimming: 3 bases; J trimming: 6 bases; junction bases outside the gene matches: 5. CDR1 SGHTA and CDR2 FQGNSA come from the germline V gene. The CDR3 here is CASSFLGTGNGYTF. The DNA of the CDR3 is TGTGCCAGCAGCTTTTTAGGGACAGGGAATGGCTACACCTTC.

The chain couples TRBV5-1 to TRBJ2-2, with D maybe TRBD1 (6 bases). Germline CDR1 SGHRS, CDR2 YFSETQ. The CDR3 is made up of 16 amino acids. The V end lost 4 bases, the J end lost 3 bases, and 16 bases lay between the germline ends. CDR3 DNA sequence: TGCGCCAGCAGCCCCCATGAGGGGGTCGACACCGGGGAGCTGTTTTTT. Its protein product is CASSPHEGVDTGELFF.

The V call is TRBV6-2 or TRBV6-3, the J call TRBJ2-1; 8 bases align to TRBD2. The CDR3 extends over 15 amino acids. J gave up 1 base and V 4 bases, and 3 bases lay outside the gene matches. CDR1 is MNHEY and CDR2 is SVGEGT in the germline V gene. CDR3 nucleotides: TGTGCCAGCAGTTGGGGCGGGGGGTCCTACAATGAGCAGTTCTTC. This codes for CASSWGGGSYNEQFF.

The chain links TRBV5-4 to TRBJ2-3; 9 bases are a match to TRBD2. Trimming at V came to 0 bases and at J to 0 bases, leaving 5 bases not matched to a gene. Looked up from germline, CDR1 is SGHNT and CDR2 is YYREEE (reference sequence). The CDR3 length is 17 residues. This CDR3 reads CASSLGPSGESTDTQYF. CDR3 DNA: TGTGCCAGCAGCTTGGGGCCTAGCGGGGAGAGCACAGATACGCAGTATTTT.

V gene TRBV27 combines with J gene TRBJ1-5; tentatively, D is TRBD1 (5 bases). Germline lookup yields CDR1 MNHEY and CDR2 SMNVEV (reference sequence). Trimming took off 3 bases at V and 6 bases at J, with 15 bases between the two ends. This CDR3 is 15 amino acids long. This chain's CDR3 is CASSFVGGGTQPQHF. The CDR3 DNA reads as TGTGCCAGCAGTTTTGTGGGGGGAGGGACTCAGCCCCAGCATTTT.

This rearrangement joins TRBV9 to TRBJ1-1, with D hard to call. CDR1 is SGDLS, CDR2 YYNGEE, per germline. CDR3 size: 13 residues. The V end was cut by 4 bases, the J end by 3 bases, with 10 bases between. The chain's CDR3 is CASSPQLYTEAFF. In nucleotides, the CDR3 is TGTGCCAGCAGCCCACAGTTATACACTGAAGCTTTCTTT.

V is TRBV6-1 and J is TRBJ1-5; D is ambiguous. V lost 3 bases and J 4 bases, leaving 10 bases between the germline ends. Looked up from germline, CDR1 is MNHNS and CDR2 is SASEGT. CDR3 length: 14 amino acids. CDR3 residues: CASSESTVNQPQHF. The CDR3 nucleotides read TGTGCCAGCAGTGAGTCAACGGTTAATCAGCCCCAGCATTTT.

With regard to this clone: The junction differs from germline at one of its ends, possibly a read error. CDR3 residues: CASSPGTSGGTKDF. CDR3 DNA: TGTGCCAGCAGTCCCGGGACTAGCGGGGGAACCAAGGACTTC. The chain joins TRBV6-6 to TRBJ2-7; TRBD2 aligns across 14 bases. This CDR3 is built from 14 residues. The germline V gene encodes CDR1 MNHNY and CDR2 SVGAGI (reference sequence).

This clone was detected a few times. This chain links TRBV15 with TRBJ2-7, with TRBD1 matching over 7 bases. V dropped 0 bases and J dropped 1; count of bases not matched to a gene: 9. Germline CDR1 and CDR2: LNHNV and YYDKDF (reference sequence). This CDR3 contains 17 residues. CDR3 loop: CATSRDTTGWGSYEQYF. CDR3 nucleotide sequence: TGTGCCACCAGCAGAGATACGACAGGGTGGGGATCCTACGAGCAGTACTTC.

The V call is TRBV6-2 or TRBV6-3, the J call TRBJ2-5, with 8 bases that match TRBD1. Germline V CDR1 and CDR2: MNHEY, SVGEGT. There are 15 residues in the CDR3. J lost 1 base, V lost 5 bases, and 6 bases had no gene match. The CDR3 spells CASSQRQGIQETQYF. The CDR3, as DNA: TGTGCCAGCAGTCAGCGACAGGGGATCCAAGAGACCCAGTACTTC.

The V and J genes are TRBV9 and TRBJ2-1, with TRBD2 matching 8 bases. CDR1 is SGDLS, CDR2 YYNGEE, per germline. The CDR3 covers 14 residues. Trimming cost V 2 bases and J 6 bases; bases outside gene matches: 4. CDR3 residues: CASSVPGTSNEQFF. In DNA, the CDR3 is TGTGCCAGCAGCGTTCCCGGGACTAGCAATGAGCAGTTCTTC.

In regard to this clone: Other DNA sequences in this specimen translate into the identical CDR3. V is TRBV29-1 and J is TRBJ1-6, with a weak D call TRBD1 (5 bases). The CDR3 has 13 residues. The V and J ends lost 7 bases and 5 bases respectively, with 12 bases between them. The germline V gene encodes CDR1 SQVTM and CDR2 ANQGSEA. The CDR3, as DNA: TGCAGCGCCCGGAGGGGTGATAATTCACCCCTCCACTTT. This codes for CSARRGDNSPLHF.

The V and J genes are TRBV6-2 or TRBV6-3 and TRBJ1-1; D gene ambiguous. Trimming left V 5 bases short and J 4 bases short, with 8 bases between. The V gene's germline CDR1 is MNHEY and CDR2 SVGEGT. The CDR3 sequence is 12 residues long. The CDR3 is CASSRRVTEAFF. The DNA of the CDR3 is TGTGCCAGCAGTAGACGGGTCACTGAAGCTTTCTTT.

V gene TRBV12-3 or TRBV12-4 combines with J gene TRBJ1-6; D remains unclear. CDR3 length: 13 amino acids. V was pared by 0 bases and J by 7 bases, with 4 bases between. The CDR3 sequence is CASSLARNSPLHF. DNA of the CDR3: TGTGCCAGCAGTTTAGCGCGGAATTCACCCCTCCACTTT.

CDR3: CASSVPRGVLRGYTF. The CDR3 DNA reads as TGTGCCAGTAGTGTCCCCCGCGGGGTCCTTCGGGGCTACACCTTC. The chain is built from TRBV19 and TRBJ1-2; no reliable D call. Germline-derived CDR1 and CDR2 are LNHDA and SQIVND (reference sequence). Trimming left V 5 bases short and J 8 bases short, with 21 bases between. The CDR3 is 15 amino acids.

The chain couples TRBV11-3 to TRBJ1-1; TRBD1 might be the D (5 bases). CDR1 and CDR2 (germline): SGHNT, YENEEA. V was trimmed by 5 bases and J by 1 base, leaving 11 bases between them. The CDR3 extends over 14 amino acids. The CDR3 protein is CASSPRGGNTEAFF. CDR3 nucleotide sequence: TGTGCCAGCAGCCCCCGGGGGGGGAACACTGAAGCTTTCTTT.

The chain uses TRBV7-9 and TRBJ2-7; the match to TRBD2 covers 8 bases. This CDR3 comprises 14 residues. J was trimmed by 9 bases and V by 5 bases; bases with no gene match: 12. Germline CDR1 SEHNR, CDR2 FQNEAQ (reference sequence). The CDR3, as DNA: TGTGCCAGCAGCACCCTACGGGGGGGTTCGCTGCAGTACTTC. Its translation: CASSTLRGGSLQYF. Full variable domain (missing parts from reference TRBV7-9 and TRBJ2-7): DTGVSQNPRHKITKRGQNVTFRCDPISEHNRLYWYRQTLGQGPEFLTYFQNEAQLEKSRLLSDRFSAERPKGSFSTLEIQRTEQGDSAMYLCASSTLRGGSLQYFGPGTRLTVT.

The chain uses TRBV5-6 and TRBJ2-7, with unresolved D. The CDR3 consists of 14 residues. The germline gives CDR1 SGHDT, CDR2 YYEEEE. With 2 bases removed from V and 0 bases from J, the gap between germline ends came to 9 bases. CDR3 coding DNA: TGTGCCAGCAGCTTCCCAGGCAGCTCCTACGAGCAGTACTTC. Protein sequence: CASSFPGSSYEQYF. Using reference TRBV5-6 and TRBJ2-7 for the parts outside the CDR3, the full variable domain is DAGVTQSPTHLIKTRGQQVTLRCSPKSGHDTVSWYQQALGQGPQFIFQYYEEEERQRGNFPDRFSGHQFPNYSSELNVNALLLGDSALYLCASSFPGSSYEQYFGPGTRLTVT.

A word on this clone: The same CDR3 can be traced to other DNA sequences in this sample. The chain carries TRBV5-5 and TRBJ2-7; no clear D. There are 11 residues in the CDR3. V gave up 4 bases and J gave up 4 bases, with 6 bases separating them. Germline values: CDR1 SGHKS, CDR2 YYEKEE (reference sequence). Here the CDR3 DNA reads TGTGCCAGCAGCCCTAATTACGAGCAGTACTTC. Its translation is CASSPNYEQYF.

This clone has a handful of counts. CDR3 loop: CASSQVQGTNNEQFF. The CDR3 nucleotides read TGTGCCAGCAGCCAAGTCCAGGGAACTAACAATGAGCAGTTCTTC. The J gene is TRBJ2-1, the V gene TRBV4-2; TRBD1 is a possible D gene (5 bases). CDR3 length equals 15 residues. The germline gives CDR1 LGHNA, CDR2 YNFKEQ. Trimming cost V 1 base and J 5 bases, with 12 bases left between them.

Points on this clone: Other DNA sequences within the sample encode an identical CDR3. The chain has TRBV12-3 or TRBV12-4 and TRBJ2-7, with TRBD1 as a possible D gene (5 bases). The CDR3 has 13 residues. V was shortened by 4 bases and J by 3 bases, with 10 bases between the two germline ends. CDR3 in amino acids: CASSWGQGYEQYF. The CDR3 nucleotides read TGTGCCAGCAGTTGGGGTCAGGGCTACGAGCAGTACTTC.

The V call is TRBV4-2, the J call TRBJ1-1; D is undetermined. Germline CDR1 reads LGHNA; CDR2 reads YNFKEQ. CDR3 length equals 14 residues. The V gene lost 0 bases and the J gene lost 2 bases, with 7 bases spanning the gap. The CDR3 reads CASSQDTTNTEAFF. CDR3 bases: TGTGCCAGCAGCCAAGATACGACAAACACTGAAGCTTTCTTT.

The rearrangement links TRBV6-2 or TRBV6-3 to TRBJ2-5; tentatively, D is TRBD2 (5 bases). The CDR3 spans 15 residues. Germline V gene sequence: CDR1 MNHEY, CDR2 SVGEGT. The V end lost 0 bases, the J end lost 5 bases, and 13 bases lay between the germline ends. CDR3 bases: TGTGCCAGCAGTTACTCGAGGAGCAGAGGGGAGACCCAGTACTTC. This sequence encodes CASSYSRSRGETQYF.

The genes are TRBV2 and TRBJ2-1; TRBD1 agrees at 9 bases. After removal of 4 bases from V and 5 bases from J, the junction contained 0 bases not matched to a gene. Per the germline V gene, CDR1 is SNHLY and CDR2 is FYNNEI. The CDR3 has 13 residues. CDR3 in DNA: TGTGCCAGCAGTGGGACAGGGGACAATGAGCAGTTCTTC. The encoded protein is CASSGTGDNEQFF.

The chain is built from TRBV4-2 and TRBJ2-7; 9 bases agree with TRBD1. The CDR3 totals 17 residues. Losses at the gene ends were 0 bases for V and 3 bases for J; bases not matched to a gene: 9. Germline V lookup: CDR1 LGHNA, CDR2 YNFKEQ. CDR3 in amino acids: CASSQERGTGFSYEQYF. CDR3 bases: TGTGCCAGCAGCCAAGAGAGGGGGACAGGGTTTAGCTACGAGCAGTACTTC.

The chain combines TRBV6-6 with TRBJ1-5, with TRBD1 as a possible D gene (6 bases). The CDR3 runs to 22 residues. V was shortened by 5 bases and J by 4 bases, with 36 bases between the two germline ends. Germline CDR1 is MNHNY and CDR2 is SVGAGI (reference sequence). The DNA for the CDR3 is TGTGCCAGCAGTCCCCTCGGAGTCATATATCTAGGGGGTCAGGTAGAGAATCAGCCCCAGCATTTT. Translated: CASSPLGVIYLGGQVENQPQHF.